This T cell receptor (beta chain) emerged from a study of control samples from healthy donors and cancer patients. The V and J ends lost 11 bases and 0 bases respectively, with 11 bases between them. The CDR3 totals 12 residues. Germline V gene lookup returns CDR1 MDHEN and CDR2 SYDVKM. Libraries were prepared by immunoSEQ multiplex PCR; TCRdb keeps only in-frame clonotypes and omits some of them. Of around 33,000 clones listed, approximately 86% are singletons. This TCR came from a woman aged 40-49 years with lung cancer. The sample was PBMCs. The genes are TRBV28 and TRBJ2-7; unclear D gene. The CDR3 here is CASGPSSYEQYF. CDR3 bases: TGTGCCTCAGGCCCAAGCTCCTACGAGCAGTACTTC. Combining the CDR3 with reference TRBV28 and TRBJ2-7 gives the whole variable domain DVKVTQSSRYLVKRTGEKVFLECVQDMDHENMFWYRQDPGLGLRLIYFSYDVKMKEKGDIPEGYSVSREKKERFSLILESASTNQTSMYLCASGPSSYEQYFGPGTRLTVT.